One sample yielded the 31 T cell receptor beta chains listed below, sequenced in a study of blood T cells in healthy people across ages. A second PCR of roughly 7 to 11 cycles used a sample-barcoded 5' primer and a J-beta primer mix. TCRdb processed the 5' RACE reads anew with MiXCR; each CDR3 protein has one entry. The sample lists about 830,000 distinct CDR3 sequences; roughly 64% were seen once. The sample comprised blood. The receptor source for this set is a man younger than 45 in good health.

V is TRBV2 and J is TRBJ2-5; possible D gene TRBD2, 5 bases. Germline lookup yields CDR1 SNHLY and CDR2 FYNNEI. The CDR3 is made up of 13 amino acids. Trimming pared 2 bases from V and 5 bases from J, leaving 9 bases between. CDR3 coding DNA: TGTGCCAGCAGTGAACGGAGGTCTGAGACCCAGTACTTC. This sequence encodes CASSERRSETQYF. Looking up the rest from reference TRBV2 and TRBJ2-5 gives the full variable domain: EPEVTQTPSHQVTQMGQEVILRCVPISNHLYFYWYRQILGQKVEFLVSFYNNEISEKSEIFDDQFSVERPDGSNFTLKIRSTKLEDSAMYFCASSERRSETQYFGPGTRLLVL.

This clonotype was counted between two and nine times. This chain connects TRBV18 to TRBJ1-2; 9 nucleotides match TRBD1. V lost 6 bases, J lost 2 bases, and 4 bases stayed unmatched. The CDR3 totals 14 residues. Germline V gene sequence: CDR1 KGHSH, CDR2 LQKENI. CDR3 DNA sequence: TGTGCCAGCTCGGGACAGGGAGGCAACTATGGCTACACCTTC. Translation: CASSGQGGNYGYTF.

DNA for the CDR3: TGTGCCAGCAGCTTCCCAGGTGGGAGTCAGCCCCAGCATTTT. Its translation is CASSFPGGSQPQHF. The chain couples TRBV7-8 to TRBJ1-5; D is unresolved. This CDR3 is built from 14 residues. CDR1 is SGHVS and CDR2 is FQNEAQ in the germline V gene. Between the trimmed V and J ends, which lost 3 bases and 6 bases, there was a span of 12 bases.

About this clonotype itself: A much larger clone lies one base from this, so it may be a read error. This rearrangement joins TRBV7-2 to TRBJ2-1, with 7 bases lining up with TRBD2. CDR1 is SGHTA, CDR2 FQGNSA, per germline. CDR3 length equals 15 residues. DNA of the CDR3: TGTGCCGGCAGCTTAGTTGCGGGAGTGGGAGATGAGCAGTTCTTC. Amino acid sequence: CAGSLVAGVGDEQFF. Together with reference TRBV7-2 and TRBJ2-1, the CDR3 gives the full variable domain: GAGVSQSPSNKVTEKGKDVELRCDPISGHTALYWYRQSLGQGLEFLIYFQGNSAPDKSGLPSDRFSAERTGGSVSTLTIQRTQQEDSAVYLCAGSLVAGVGDEQFFGPGTRLTVL.

The CDR3 region is CAISDAGRERETQYF. The CDR3 DNA is TGTGCCATCAGTGACGCAGGTCGGGAAAGGGAGACCCAGTACTTC. The rearrangement uses TRBV10-3 and TRBJ2-5; D possibly corresponds to TRBD2 (5 bases). Germline lookup yields CDR1 ENHRY and CDR2 SYGVKD. V dropped 3 bases and J dropped 5 bases, with 16 bases sitting between them. There are 15 residues in the CDR3.

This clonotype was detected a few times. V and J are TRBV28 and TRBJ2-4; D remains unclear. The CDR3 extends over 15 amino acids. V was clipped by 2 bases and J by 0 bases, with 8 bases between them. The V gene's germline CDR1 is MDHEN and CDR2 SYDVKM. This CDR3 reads CASSLNELAKNIQYF. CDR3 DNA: TGTGCCAGCAGTTTAAACGAGCTAGCCAAAAACATTCAGTACTTC. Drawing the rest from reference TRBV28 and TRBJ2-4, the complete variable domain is DVKVTQSSRYLVKRTGEKVFLECVQDMDHENMFWYRQDPGLGLRLIYFSYDVKMKEKGDIPEGYSVSREKKERFSLILESASTNQTSMYLCASSLNELAKNIQYFGAGTRLSVL.

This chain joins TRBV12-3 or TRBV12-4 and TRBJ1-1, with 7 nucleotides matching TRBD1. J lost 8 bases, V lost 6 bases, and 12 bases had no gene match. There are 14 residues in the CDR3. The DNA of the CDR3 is TGTGCCAGCAGCCCTACGGAGGCAGGGGGAGAAGCTTTCTTT. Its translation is CASSPTEAGGEAFF.

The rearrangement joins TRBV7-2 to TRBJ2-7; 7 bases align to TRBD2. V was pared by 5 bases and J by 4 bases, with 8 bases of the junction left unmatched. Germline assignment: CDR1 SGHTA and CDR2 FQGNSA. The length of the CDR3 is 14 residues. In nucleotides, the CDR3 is TGTGCCAGCAGCACTCCGGGACTATATTACGAGCAGTACTTC. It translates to CASSTPGLYYEQYF.

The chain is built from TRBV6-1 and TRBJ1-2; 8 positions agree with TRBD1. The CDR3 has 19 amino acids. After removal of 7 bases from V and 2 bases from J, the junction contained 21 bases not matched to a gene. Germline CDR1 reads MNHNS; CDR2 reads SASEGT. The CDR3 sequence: CASKPRAGTGALENYGYTF. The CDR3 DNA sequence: TGTGCCAGCAAACCCCGAGCCGGGACAGGCGCCTTAGAAAACTATGGCTACACCTTC.

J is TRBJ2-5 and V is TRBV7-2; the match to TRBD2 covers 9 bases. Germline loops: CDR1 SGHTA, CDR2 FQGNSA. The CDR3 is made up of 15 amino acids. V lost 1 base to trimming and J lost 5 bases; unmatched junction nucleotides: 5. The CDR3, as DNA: TGTGCCAGCAGCTTAGGAGCGGGAGGTGGGGAGACCCAGTACTTC. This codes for CASSLGAGGGETQYF. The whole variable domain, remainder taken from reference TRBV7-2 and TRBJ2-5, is GAGVSQSPSNKVTEKGKDVELRCDPISGHTALYWYRQSLGQGLEFLIYFQGNSAPDKSGLPSDRFSAERTGGSVSTLTIQRTQQEDSAVYLCASSLGAGGGETQYFGPGTRLLVL.

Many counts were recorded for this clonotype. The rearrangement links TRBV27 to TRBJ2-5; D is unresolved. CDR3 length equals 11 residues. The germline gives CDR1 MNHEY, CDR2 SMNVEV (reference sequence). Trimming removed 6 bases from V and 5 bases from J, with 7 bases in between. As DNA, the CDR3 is TGTGCCAGCAGCAAAGGGGAGACCCAGTACTTC. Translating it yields CASSKGETQYF.

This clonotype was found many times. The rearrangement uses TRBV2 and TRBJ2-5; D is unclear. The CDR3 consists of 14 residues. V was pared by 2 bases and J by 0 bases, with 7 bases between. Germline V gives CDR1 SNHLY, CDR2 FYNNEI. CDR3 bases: TGTGCCAGCAGTGAAACTGGCAACCAAGAGACCCAGTACTTC. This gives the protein CASSETGNQETQYF.

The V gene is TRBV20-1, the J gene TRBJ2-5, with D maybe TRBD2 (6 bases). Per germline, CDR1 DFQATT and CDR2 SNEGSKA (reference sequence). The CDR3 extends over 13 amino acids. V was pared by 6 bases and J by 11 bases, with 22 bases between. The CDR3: CSAMTGTYGEQYF. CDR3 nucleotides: TGCAGTGCCATGACCGGGACTTATGGTGAGCAGTACTTC.

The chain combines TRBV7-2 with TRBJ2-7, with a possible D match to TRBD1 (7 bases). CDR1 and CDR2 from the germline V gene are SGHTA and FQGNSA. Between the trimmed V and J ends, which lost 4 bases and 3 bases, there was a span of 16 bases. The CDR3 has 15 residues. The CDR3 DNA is TGTGCCAGCAGCTCGACAGGGACTCCTTTCTACGAGCAGTACTTC. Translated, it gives CASSSTGTPFYEQYF.

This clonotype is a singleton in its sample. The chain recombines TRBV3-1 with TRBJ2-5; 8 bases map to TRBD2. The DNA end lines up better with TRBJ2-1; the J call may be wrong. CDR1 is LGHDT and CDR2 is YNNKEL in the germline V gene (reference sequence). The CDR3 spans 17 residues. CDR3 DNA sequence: TGTGCCAGCAGCCAAGTCGGCGGGGGGAAGGATCAAGAGACCCAGTTCTTC. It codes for CASSQVGGGKDQETQFF.

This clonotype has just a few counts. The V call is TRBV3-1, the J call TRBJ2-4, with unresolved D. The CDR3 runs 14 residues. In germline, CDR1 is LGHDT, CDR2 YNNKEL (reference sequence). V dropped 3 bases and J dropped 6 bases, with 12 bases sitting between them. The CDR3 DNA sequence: TGTGCCAGCAGCCAGACCCGGGTCCTAAACATTCAGTACTTC. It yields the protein CASSQTRVLNIQYF.

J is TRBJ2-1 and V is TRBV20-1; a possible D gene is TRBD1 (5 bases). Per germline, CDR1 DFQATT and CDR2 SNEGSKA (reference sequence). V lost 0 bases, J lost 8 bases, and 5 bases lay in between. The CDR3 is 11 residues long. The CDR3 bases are TGCAGTGCTAGAGACAGGGATGAGCAGTTCTTC. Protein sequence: CSARDRDEQFF.

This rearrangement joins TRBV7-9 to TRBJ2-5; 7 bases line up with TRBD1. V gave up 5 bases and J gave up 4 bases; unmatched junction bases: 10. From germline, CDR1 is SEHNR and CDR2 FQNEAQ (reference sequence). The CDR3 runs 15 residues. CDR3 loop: CASSILGRGSETQYF. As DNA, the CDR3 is TGTGCCAGCAGCATATTGGGCAGGGGGTCAGAGACCCAGTACTTC.

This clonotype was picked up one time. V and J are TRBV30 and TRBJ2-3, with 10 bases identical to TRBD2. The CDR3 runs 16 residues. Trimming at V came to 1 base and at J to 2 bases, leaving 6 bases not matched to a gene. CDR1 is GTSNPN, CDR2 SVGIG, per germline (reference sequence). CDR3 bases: TGTGCCTGGAGTGAACTAGGACTAGCGGCCACAGATACGCAGTATTTT. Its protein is CAWSELGLAATDTQYF.

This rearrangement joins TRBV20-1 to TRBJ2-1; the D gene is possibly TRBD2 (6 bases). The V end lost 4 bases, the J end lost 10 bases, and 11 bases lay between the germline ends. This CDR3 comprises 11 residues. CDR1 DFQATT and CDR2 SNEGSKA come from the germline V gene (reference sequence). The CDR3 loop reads CSAKRGREQFF. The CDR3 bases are TGCAGTGCTAAACGTGGGAGGGAGCAGTTCTTC.

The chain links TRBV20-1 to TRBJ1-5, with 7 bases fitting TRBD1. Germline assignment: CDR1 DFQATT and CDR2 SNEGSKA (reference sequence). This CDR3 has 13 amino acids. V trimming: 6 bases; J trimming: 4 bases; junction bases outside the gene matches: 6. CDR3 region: CSARRDSNQPQHF. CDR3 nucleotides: TGCAGTGCACGCCGGGACAGTAATCAGCCCCAGCATTTT.

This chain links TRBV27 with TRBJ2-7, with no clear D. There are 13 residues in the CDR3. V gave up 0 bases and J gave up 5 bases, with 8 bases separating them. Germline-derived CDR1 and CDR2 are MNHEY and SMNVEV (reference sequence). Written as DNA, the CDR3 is TGTGCCAGCAGTTTATCCCTCAACGACGAGCAGTACTTC. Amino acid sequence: CASSLSLNDEQYF.

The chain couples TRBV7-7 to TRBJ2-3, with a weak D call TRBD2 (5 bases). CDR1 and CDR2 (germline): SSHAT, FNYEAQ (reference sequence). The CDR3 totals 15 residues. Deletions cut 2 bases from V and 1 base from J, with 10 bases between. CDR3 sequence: CASSLQSGCTDTQYF. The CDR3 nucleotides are TGTGCCAGCAGCTTACAGTCGGGGTGCACAGATACGCAGTATTTT.

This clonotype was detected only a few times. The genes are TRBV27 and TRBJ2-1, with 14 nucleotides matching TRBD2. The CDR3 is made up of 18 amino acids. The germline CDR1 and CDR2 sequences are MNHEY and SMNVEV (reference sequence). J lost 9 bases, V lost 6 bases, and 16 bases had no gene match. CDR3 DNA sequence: TGTGCCAGCAGAGGACTAGCGGGAGGACCTTACAGAAGCAGTGAGCAGTTCTTC. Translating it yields CASRGLAGGPYRSSEQFF.

CDR3 protein: CASRLYGMNTEAFF. In nucleotides, the CDR3 is TGTGCCAGCAGGTTGTACGGCATGAACACTGAAGCTTTCTTT. The chain recombines TRBV2 with TRBJ1-1, with no clear D. The V and J ends lost 6 bases and 0 bases respectively, with 11 bases between them. CDR3 size: 14 residues. The germline CDR1 and CDR2 sequences are SNHLY and FYNNEI.

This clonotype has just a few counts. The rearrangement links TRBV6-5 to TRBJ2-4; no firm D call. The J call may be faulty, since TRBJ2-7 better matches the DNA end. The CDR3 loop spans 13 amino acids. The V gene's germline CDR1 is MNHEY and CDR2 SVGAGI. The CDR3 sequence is CASSYSAIYEQYF. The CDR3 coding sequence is TGTGCCAGCAGTTACTCCGCCATCTACGAGCAGTACTTC.

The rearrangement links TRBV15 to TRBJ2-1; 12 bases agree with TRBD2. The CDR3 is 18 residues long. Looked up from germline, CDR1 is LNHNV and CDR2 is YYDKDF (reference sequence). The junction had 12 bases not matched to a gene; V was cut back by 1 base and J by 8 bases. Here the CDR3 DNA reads TGTGCCACCAGCAGAGTACGTCTAGCGGGAGGGCCCGTCGATGAGCAGTTCTTC. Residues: CATSRVRLAGGPVDEQFF.

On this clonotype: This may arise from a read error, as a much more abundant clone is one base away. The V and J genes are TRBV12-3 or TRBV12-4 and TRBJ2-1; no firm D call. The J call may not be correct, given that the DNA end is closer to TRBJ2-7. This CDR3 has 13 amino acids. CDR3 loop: CASITPLGNEQYF. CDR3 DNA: TGTGCCAGCATCACCCCGCTAGGCAATGAGCAGTACTTC.

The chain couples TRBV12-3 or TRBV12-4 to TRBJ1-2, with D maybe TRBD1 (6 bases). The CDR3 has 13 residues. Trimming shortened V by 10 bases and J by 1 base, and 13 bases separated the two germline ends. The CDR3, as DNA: TGTGCCATCGACCGGGACAATAACTATGGCTACACCTTC. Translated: CAIDRDNNYGYTF.

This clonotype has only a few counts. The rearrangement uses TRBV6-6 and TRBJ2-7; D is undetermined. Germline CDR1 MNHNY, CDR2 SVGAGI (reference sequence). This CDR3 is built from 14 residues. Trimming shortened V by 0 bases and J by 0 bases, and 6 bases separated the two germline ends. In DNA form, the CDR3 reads TGTGCCAGCAGTTACTCGACGGCCTCCTACGAGCAGTACTTC. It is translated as CASSYSTASYEQYF.

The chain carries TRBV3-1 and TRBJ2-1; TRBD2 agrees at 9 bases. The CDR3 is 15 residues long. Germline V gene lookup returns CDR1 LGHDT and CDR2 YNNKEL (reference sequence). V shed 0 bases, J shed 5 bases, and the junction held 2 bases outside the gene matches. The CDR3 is CASSQEAGGHNEQFF. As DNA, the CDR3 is TGTGCCAGCAGCCAAGAAGCGGGGGGTCACAATGAGCAGTTCTTC.